The sequence of this T cell receptor (beta chain) was determined in a study of T cell repertoires in cytomegalovirus infection. Study at large: A matching HLA type, together with CMV infection, was signaled by public TCR beta signatures. Study findings and constraints: Carriers of CMV plus the relevant HLA were identified by cumulative public TCR beta family frequency.

This clonotype has ten or more counts. The antigen is not known. TCRdb reprocessed the reads via MiXCR and lists one record per CDR3 protein. The sample lists around 300,000 distinct CDR3 sequences, under 30% occurring once. With 1 base removed from V and 5 bases from J, the gap between germline ends came to 8 bases. The CDR3 has 14 residues. Germline V gives CDR1 SGHTA, CDR2 FQGNSA. The V gene is TRBV7-2, the J gene TRBJ1-4; D perhaps matches TRBD1 (5 bases). This clonotype was obtained from a human donor in good health (CMV status not recorded). Some clones in this sample may be carry-over from other donors' samples. The source material was PBMCs. CDR3 DNA: TGTGCCAGCAGCTTAGTATCAGGGAATGAAAAACTGTTTTTT. Its translation is CASSLVSGNEKLFF. The full variable domain, in which reference TRBV7-2 and TRBJ1-4 provide the parts outside the CDR3, is GAGVSQSPSNKVTEKGKDVELRCDPISGHTALYWYRQSLGQGLEFLIYFQGNSAPDKSGLPSDRFSAERTGGSVSTLTIQRTQQEDSAVYLCASSLVSGNEKLFFGSGTQLSVL.